This T cell receptor (beta chain) was retrieved from a study of blood T cell repertoires in COVID-19. The CDR3 is 13 amino acids. Germline V gene lookup returns CDR1 LNHDA and CDR2 SQIVND (reference sequence). J lost 6 bases, V lost 5 bases, and 7 bases had no gene match. Profiled with immunoSEQ multiplex PCR; TCRdb holds only in-frame clones, not every one. The profile shows just over 35,000 clones, roughly four fifths of them singletons. This sequence was found in a human donor in a cohort sampled during active or convalescent COVID-19. The donor label of this sample is uncertain. The source material was peripheral blood. The rearrangement uses TRBV19 and TRBJ2-7, with 7 bases lining up with TRBD1. In DNA, the CDR3 is TGTGCCAGTAGTTCGACAGGGTCGGGCGAGCAGTACTTC. Translation gives CASSSTGSGEQYF.